The entry below gives a single T cell receptor beta chain sequence along with its context. Its target is not known. Germline V lookup: CDR1 SGHAT, CDR2 FQNNGV. Trimming shortened V by 2 bases and J by 2 bases, and 12 bases separated the two germline ends. This CDR3 spans 16 amino acids. Preparation of the TCRbeta library used unique molecular identifiers. In TCRdb, the PCR reads were re-called with MiXCR into one record per CDR3 protein. Of fewer than 550,000 distinct CDR3 sequences listed, 8% to 11% are singletons. This entry belongs to a study of T-cell reconstitution after alpha-beta-depleted transplantation in children. Study-level results: Among T cells one year after transplant, newly produced cells accounted for most counts and diversity. High day-60 TCRbeta diversity in some patients came from surviving recipient T cells and thymic progenitors.

The chain links TRBV11-2 to TRBJ2-2; D gene ambiguous. This TCR was recovered from a child aged 2-15 years with inherited bone marrow failure, due to receive a stem cell transplant. Sequencing used PBMCs, obtained before TCRalphabeta/CD19-depleted stem cell transplant. The CDR3 DNA follows: TGTGCCAGCAGCTTATGGTTGGCCCGAAACACCGGGGAGCTGTTTTTT. Its translation is CASSLWLARNTGELFF.